This TCR beta chain is from a study of blood T cells in healthy people across ages. Using a J-beta primer mix together with a sample-barcoded 5' primer, a second PCR was run for about 7 to 12 cycles. MiXCR was run by TCRdb on the 5' RACE reads, yielding one entry per CDR3 protein. Of about 2 million distinct CDR3 sequences listed, roughly 49% are singletons. This CDR3 is 15 amino acids long. Germline V gives CDR1 DFQATT, CDR2 SNEGSKA (reference sequence). V was clipped by 3 bases and J by 3 bases, with 17 bases between them. This clonotype originated in a woman between 40 and 50 years old in good health. The rearrangement joins TRBV20-1 to TRBJ2-5; D possibly corresponds to TRBD1 (6 bases). Sequenced material: blood. The CDR3 DNA follows: TGCAGTGCTAGTCCAACCGGGACACGCGAAGAGACCCAGTACTTC. Encoded protein: CSASPTGTREETQYF.